The clone carrying this TCR beta chain was counted a few times. Its antigen is currently unknown. Trimming took off 3 bases at V and 7 bases at J, with 15 bases between the two ends. The CDR3 totals 15 residues. CDR1 and CDR2 from the germline V gene are SGHVS and FNYEAQ. During its preparation, the TCRbeta library received unique molecular identifiers. TCRdb reanalysed the PCR reads using MiXCR and keeps one entry per CDR3 protein. The sample has 500,000 to 650,000 distinct CDR3 sequences; about an eighth are singletons. These data originate in a study of T-cell reconstitution after alpha-beta-depleted transplantation in children. The study's findings and limits: Hyperexpanded clones declined; after one year, newly produced T cells mostly supplied diversity. There were reportedly several hundred expanded graft clones from which alpha-beta T cells came about two months after transplant.

The TCR comes from a female patient aged 2-9 years who had a stem cell transplant for aplastic anemia, so the T cells may come from the graft donor. The starting material was PBMCs, mostly from graft donor cells, obtained 180 days after TCRalphabeta/CD19-depleted stem cell transplant. The V call is TRBV7-6, the J call TRBJ1-4; TRBD1 is a possible D gene (6 bases). In DNA form, the CDR3 reads TGTGCCAGCAGCTTGCTTCACAGGGAGGGTGAAAAACTGTTTTTT. Encoded protein: CASSLLHREGEKLFF.